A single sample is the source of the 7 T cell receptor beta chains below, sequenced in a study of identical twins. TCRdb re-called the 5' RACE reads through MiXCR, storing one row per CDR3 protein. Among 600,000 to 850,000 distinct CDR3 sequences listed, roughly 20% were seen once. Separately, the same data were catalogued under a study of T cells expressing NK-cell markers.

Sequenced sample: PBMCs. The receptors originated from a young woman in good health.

CDR3 sequence reads: CAIKPRTDSMNAFF. DNA for the CDR3: TGTGCCATCAAACCAAGGACCGACAGCATGAATGCTTTCTTT. This chain joins TRBV10-3 and TRBJ1-1; D might be TRBD1 (5 bases). The CDR3 covers 14 residues. CDR1 ENHRY and CDR2 SYGVKD come from the germline V gene. The V end lost 7 bases, the J end lost 11 bases, and 23 bases lay between the germline ends.

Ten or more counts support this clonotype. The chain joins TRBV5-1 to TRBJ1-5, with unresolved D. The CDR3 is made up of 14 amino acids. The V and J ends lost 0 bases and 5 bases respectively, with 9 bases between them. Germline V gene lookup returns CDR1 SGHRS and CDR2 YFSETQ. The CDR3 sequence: CASSLEGRDQPQHF. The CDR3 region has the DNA TGCGCCAGCAGCTTGGAGGGAAGGGATCAGCCCCAGCATTTT.

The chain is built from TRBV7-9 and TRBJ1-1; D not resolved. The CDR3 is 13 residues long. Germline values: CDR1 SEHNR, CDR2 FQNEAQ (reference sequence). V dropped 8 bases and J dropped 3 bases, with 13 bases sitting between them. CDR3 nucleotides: TGTGCCAGCTTACGTCAGGAGGACACTGAAGCTTTCTTT. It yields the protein CASLRQEDTEAFF.

As DNA, the CDR3 is TGTGCCAGCAGCAAGACAGCGAGCTCCTACGAGCAGTACTTC. It is translated as CASSKTASSYEQYF. The chain couples TRBV7-3 to TRBJ2-7; D is possibly TRBD1 (5 bases). The length of the CDR3 is 14 residues. In germline, CDR1 is SGHTA, CDR2 FQGTGA. The ends were cut back, 5 bases at V and 0 bases at J, with 11 bases in the middle.

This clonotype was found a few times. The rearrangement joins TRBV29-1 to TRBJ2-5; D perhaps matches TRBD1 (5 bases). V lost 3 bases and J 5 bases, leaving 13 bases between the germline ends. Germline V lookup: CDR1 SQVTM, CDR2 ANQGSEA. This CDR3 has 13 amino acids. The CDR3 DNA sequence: TGCAGCGTTGACAGGGTTAGGTCGGAGACCCAGTACTTC. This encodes CSVDRVRSETQYF.

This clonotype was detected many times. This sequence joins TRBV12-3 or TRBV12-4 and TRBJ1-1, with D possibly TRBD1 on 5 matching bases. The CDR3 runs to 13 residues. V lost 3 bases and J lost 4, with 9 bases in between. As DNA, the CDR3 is TGTGCCAGCAGTTTCGACAGATCCACTGAAGCTTTCTTT. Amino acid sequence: CASSFDRSTEAFF.

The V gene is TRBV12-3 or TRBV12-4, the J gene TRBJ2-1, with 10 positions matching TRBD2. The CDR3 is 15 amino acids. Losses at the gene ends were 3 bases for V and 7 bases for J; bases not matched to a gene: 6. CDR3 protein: CASSLMASGGNEQFF. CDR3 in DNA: TGTGCCAGCAGTTTGATGGCTAGCGGGGGTAATGAGCAGTTCTTC.